This TCR beta chain is drawn from a study of blood T cell repertoires in COVID-19. Deletions cut 5 bases from V and 4 bases from J, with 11 bases between. The CDR3 loop spans 13 amino acids. Germline V gene data show CDR1 as SGHAT and CDR2 as FQNNGV. The assay was immunoSEQ multiplex PCR, and TCRdb's table has in-frame clones only and misses some. The table lists around 250,000 clones, 85% to 90% of them singletons. The chain uses TRBV11-2 and TRBJ1-2; no clear D gene. Source material: peripheral blood. The TCR comes from a woman aged 55-69 years with COVID-19, enrolled during active disease. DNA of the CDR3: TGTGCCAGCAGCCCGTCGACATTCTATGGCTACACCTTC. This translates into CASSPSTFYGYTF.